These 21 T cell receptor beta chains were all obtained from the same sample, sequenced in a study of blood T cell repertoires in COVID-19. Repertoires were generated with immunoSEQ multiplex PCR, while TCRdb's copy carries only in-frame clones and drops some. This table holds under 60,000 clones, 90% found once. The source material was peripheral blood. The source of these receptors is a human donor in a cohort sampled during active COVID-19.

The V gene is TRBV7-9, the J gene TRBJ2-7; 9 nucleotides match TRBD1. CDR3 length: 16 amino acids. Trimming at V came to 5 bases and at J to 6 bases, leaving 14 bases not matched to a gene. Germline V CDR1 and CDR2: SEHNR, FQNEAQ (reference sequence). Here the CDR3 reads CASSNIIGTGWFEQYF. CDR3 coding DNA: TGTGCCAGCAGCAACATAATTGGGACAGGGTGGTTCGAGCAGTACTTC.

The V call is TRBV11-1, the J call TRBJ2-2, with unresolved D. Trimming shortened V by 2 bases and J by 2 bases, and 6 bases separated the two germline ends. The germline gives CDR1 SGHAT, CDR2 FQDESV (reference sequence). This CDR3 spans 14 amino acids. Here the CDR3 reads CASSLSLNTGELFF. The CDR3 DNA reads as TGTGCCAGCAGCTTAAGCCTTAACACCGGGGAGCTGTTTTTT.

The rearrangement joins TRBV5-1 to TRBJ2-7, with 10 bases that match TRBD2. The V and J ends lost 0 bases and 0 bases, in that order; junction bases with no gene match: 0. The CDR3 totals 15 residues. Germline V gene sequence: CDR1 SGHRS, CDR2 YFSETQ. This CDR3 reads CASSLASGSSYEQYF. In nucleotides, the CDR3 is TGCGCCAGCAGCTTGGCTAGCGGGAGCTCCTACGAGCAGTACTTC.

This chain uses TRBV9 with TRBJ2-7; TRBD1 aligns across 12 bases. Trimming cost V 2 bases and J 4 bases; bases outside gene matches: 4. There are 15 residues in the CDR3. Per germline, CDR1 SGDLS and CDR2 YYNGEE. The CDR3 is CASSVGTGGWYEQYF. In DNA form, the CDR3 reads TGTGCCAGCAGCGTCGGGACAGGGGGCTGGTACGAGCAGTACTTC.

This rearrangement joins TRBV9 to TRBJ1-2, with D tentatively TRBD1 (5 bases). The V and J ends lost 0 bases and 4 bases respectively, with 13 bases between them. Germline CDR1 is SGDLS and CDR2 is YYNGEE. The CDR3 covers 15 residues. The CDR3 nucleotides are TGTGCCAGCAGCGTAGCAGGGCAGGGTAGCTATGGCTACACCTTC. As protein: CASSVAGQGSYGYTF.

The chain couples TRBV25-1 to TRBJ2-1; TRBD2 matches at 12 bases. V shed 8 bases and J 7 bases; nucleotides not matched to a gene: 9. CDR3 length: 15 amino acids. Germline CDR1 reads MGHDK; CDR2 reads SYGVNS. DNA of the CDR3: TGTGCCAGCGGCGGACTAGCGGGAAAGGGAAATGAGCAGTTCTTC. Protein: CASGGLAGKGNEQFF.

The chain recombines TRBV28 with TRBJ1-2; TRBD1 aligns across 7 bases. Germline values: CDR1 MDHEN, CDR2 SYDVKM. The CDR3 is 14 residues long. With V trimmed by 1 base and J by 8 bases, 7 bases remained unmatched. In DNA, the CDR3 is TGTGCCAGCAGTTTATCAAGGGGGCTGGGAGGCTACACCTTC. Its protein is CASSLSRGLGGYTF.

Here the CDR3 reads CASRVAITSGSHEQYF. The DNA for the CDR3 is TGTGCCAGCAGGGTGGCAATCACTAGCGGGAGTCACGAGCAGTACTTC. The V gene is TRBV27, the J gene TRBJ2-7, with 11 positions matching TRBD2. This CDR3 has 16 residues. Germline V gives CDR1 MNHEY, CDR2 SMNVEV (reference sequence). Losses at the gene ends were 6 bases for V and 5 bases for J; bases not matched to a gene: 12.

This clone was picked up one time. Here the CDR3 DNA reads TGTGCCAGCAGCTTCCACGGCGGGAGCACAGATACGCAGTATTTT. Translation: CASSFHGGSTDTQYF. This rearrangement joins TRBV7-9 to TRBJ2-3; TRBD2 is a possible D gene (5 bases). Germline V gives CDR1 SEHNR, CDR2 FQNEAQ (reference sequence). The V end was cut by 3 bases, the J end by 0 bases, with 10 bases between. This CDR3 is 15 amino acids long. The variable domain in full, completed from reference TRBV7-9 and TRBJ2-3, reads DTGVSQNPRHKITKRGQNVTFRCDPISEHNRLYWYRQTLGQGPEFLTYFQNEAQLEKSRLLSDRFSAERPKGSFSTLEIQRTEQGDSAMYLCASSFHGGSTDTQYFGPGTRLTVL.

This clone has only one observation. The rearrangement uses TRBV4-1 and TRBJ2-7, with TRBD2 matching 8 bases. V shed 2 bases and J 3 bases; nucleotides not matched to a gene: 6. This CDR3 spans 15 amino acids. Germline V gene sequence: CDR1 MGHRA, CDR2 YSYEKL. The CDR3 spells CASSQLSGGDYEQYF. The CDR3 nucleotides are TGCGCCAGCAGCCAACTAAGCGGGGGTGACTACGAGCAGTACTTC.

In DNA form, the CDR3 reads TGCGCCAGCAGCCAAGAAACAGCCAAAGAGACCCAGTACTTC. The encoded protein is CASSQETAKETQYF. The rearrangement links TRBV4-1 to TRBJ2-5; no clear D gene. V was pared by 0 bases and J by 3 bases, with 8 bases between. Germline lookup yields CDR1 MGHRA and CDR2 YSYEKL. The CDR3 contains 14 residues.

This clone was counted once. V gene TRBV6-9 combines with J gene TRBJ1-3, with TRBD1 as a possible D gene (6 bases). The germline V and J ends were trimmed by 7 bases and 5 bases, with 27 bases remaining between them. The CDR3 covers 18 residues. Germline CDR1 and CDR2: MNHGY and SVAAGI. CDR3 residues: CASTPRDTPPVSRNTIYF. In DNA form, the CDR3 reads TGTGCCAGCACCCCCCGGGACACACCACCCGTTAGTCGAAACACCATATATTTT.

V gene TRBV2 combines with J gene TRBJ2-5; 11 bases agree with TRBD1. CDR1 and CDR2 (germline): SNHLY, FYNNEI. This CDR3 comprises 15 residues. J gave up 3 bases and V 5 bases, and 5 bases lay outside the gene matches. The chain's CDR3 is CASSHGTGGKETQYF. DNA for the CDR3: TGTGCCAGCAGTCACGGGACAGGGGGGAAAGAGACCCAGTACTTC.

J is TRBJ2-2 and V is TRBV21-1; the listed D gene, TRBD2, was not tested against the DNA. TRBV21-1 is noted as a pseudogene. The CDR3 runs to 19 residues. The CDR3 nucleotides read TGTGCCAGCCATCGAGAGCGGGAGGGCGGGGCCTCGAAGACCGGGGAGCTGTTTTTT. This codes for CASHREREGGASKTGELFF.

The rearrangement joins TRBV27 to TRBJ1-2; D is uncertain. Germline V gene data show CDR1 as MNHEY and CDR2 as SMNVEV (reference sequence). Trimming took off 6 bases at V and 8 bases at J, with 19 bases between the two ends. The CDR3 extends over 14 amino acids. CDR3 amino acids: CASRVTGGYEGYTF. CDR3 sequence (DNA): TGTGCCAGCAGAGTGACGGGCGGGTATGAAGGCTACACCTTC.

This clone was recorded only once. The chain is built from TRBV27 and TRBJ2-2, with 7 bases matching TRBD2. The length of the CDR3 is 15 residues. The germline gives CDR1 MNHEY, CDR2 SMNVEV (reference sequence). V lost 7 bases, J lost 1 base, and 6 bases stayed unmatched. The CDR3 is CASKGSGVNTGELFF. As DNA, the CDR3 is TGTGCCAGCAAGGGGAGCGGGGTGAACACCGGGGAGCTGTTTTTT.

In this sample, this clone turned up once. The J gene is TRBJ2-6, the V gene TRBV19, with D possibly being TRBD1 (6 bases). This CDR3 has 14 residues. Trimming took off 6 bases at V and 2 bases at J, with 8 bases between the two ends. The germline V gene has CDR1 LNHDA and CDR2 SQIVND (reference sequence). CDR3 residues: CASSPGAGANVLTF. The CDR3, as DNA: TGTGCCAGTAGCCCAGGGGCTGGGGCCAACGTCCTGACTTTC.

The chain couples TRBV28 to TRBJ1-6; D not resolved. This CDR3 has 12 residues. Trimming shortened V by 5 bases and J by 10 bases, and 9 bases separated the two germline ends. The germline V gene encodes CDR1 MDHEN and CDR2 SYDVKM. The CDR3 sequence is CASSPLRSPLHF. In DNA, the CDR3 is TGTGCCAGCAGTCCCCTGCGCTCACCCCTCCACTTT.

The DNA for the CDR3 is TGTGCCAGCAGCAAAGTACAACCGGGACTATATCCCTACAATGAGCAGTTCTTC. This translates into CASSKVQPGLYPYNEQFF. This chain connects TRBV21-1 to TRBJ2-1; the D call of TRBD2 is as the table states it, not checked on the DNA. TRBV21-1 is termed a pseudogene. The CDR3 sequence is 18 residues long.

V usage is TRBV11-2 and J usage is TRBJ2-5; D perhaps matches TRBD1 (5 bases). CDR3 length: 15 residues. Germline V lookup: CDR1 SGHAT, CDR2 FQNNGV. V dropped 3 bases and J dropped 1 base, with 12 bases sitting between them. CDR3 nucleotide sequence: TGTGCCAGCAGCTTTAGGAAGGGGTTCCAAGAGACCCAGTACTTC. Amino acid sequence: CASSFRKGFQETQYF.

This clone was observed a single time. J is TRBJ2-1 and V is TRBV10-3; maybe TRBD2 (6 bases). Germline V lookup: CDR1 ENHRY, CDR2 SYGVKD. V lost 8 bases, J lost 7 bases, and 18 bases lay in between. The CDR3 spans 14 residues. CDR3: CAIGREDYLNEQFF. The CDR3 coding sequence is TGTGCCATCGGTAGAGAGGACTATTTAAATGAGCAGTTCTTC.